A single T cell receptor (beta chain) is shown here with its context. V lost 0 bases to trimming and J lost 3 bases; unmatched junction nucleotides: 12. The CDR3 totals 18 residues. Germline CDR1 and CDR2: LGHDT and YNNKEL (reference sequence). Here immunoSEQ multiplex PCR was the method, and the copy in TCRdb shows in-frame clones only, minus some. There are some 300,000 clones in the sample; around nine tenths occur only once, and 1.5% to 2% lies in the top ten. This specimen comes from a study of blood T cell repertoires in COVID-19. This chain uses TRBV3-1 (or the pseudogene TRBV3-2) with TRBJ2-3; the match to TRBD2 covers 7 bases. The clonotype originates from a woman in her thirties or forties who had recovered from COVID-19. The specimen sequenced was PBMCs or T cells enriched from blood (not recorded which). CDR3 sequence (DNA): TGTGCCAGCAGCCAAGACTGCCAACGAAGCGGGGATACAGATACGCAGTATTTT. This encodes CASSQDCQRSGDTDTQYF.